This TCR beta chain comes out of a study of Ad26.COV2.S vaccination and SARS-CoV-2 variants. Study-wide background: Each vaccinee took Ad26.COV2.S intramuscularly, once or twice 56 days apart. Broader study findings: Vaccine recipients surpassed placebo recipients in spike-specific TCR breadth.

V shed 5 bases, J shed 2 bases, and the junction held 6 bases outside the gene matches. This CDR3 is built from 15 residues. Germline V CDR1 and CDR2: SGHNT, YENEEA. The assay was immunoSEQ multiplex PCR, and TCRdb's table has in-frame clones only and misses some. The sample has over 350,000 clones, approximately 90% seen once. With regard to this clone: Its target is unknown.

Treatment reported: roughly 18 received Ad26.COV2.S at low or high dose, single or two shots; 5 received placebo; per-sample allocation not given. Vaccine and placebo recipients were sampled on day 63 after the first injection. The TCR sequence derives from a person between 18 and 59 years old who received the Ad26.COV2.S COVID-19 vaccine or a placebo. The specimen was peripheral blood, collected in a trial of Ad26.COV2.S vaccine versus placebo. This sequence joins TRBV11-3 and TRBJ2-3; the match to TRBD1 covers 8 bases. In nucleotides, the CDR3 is TGTGCCAGCAGCAGGGGACAGGTATCCACAGATACGCAGTATTTT. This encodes CASSRGQVSTDTQYF.